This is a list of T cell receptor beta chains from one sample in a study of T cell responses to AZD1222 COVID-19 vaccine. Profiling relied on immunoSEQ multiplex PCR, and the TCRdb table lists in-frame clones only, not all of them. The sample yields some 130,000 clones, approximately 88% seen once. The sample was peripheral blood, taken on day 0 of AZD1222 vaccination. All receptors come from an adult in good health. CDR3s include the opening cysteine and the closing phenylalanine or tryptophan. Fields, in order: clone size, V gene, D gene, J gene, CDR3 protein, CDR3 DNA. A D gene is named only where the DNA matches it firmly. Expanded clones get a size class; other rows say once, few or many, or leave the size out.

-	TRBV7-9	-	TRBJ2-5	CASSLAGGETQYF	TGTGCCAGCAGCTTAGCTGGGGGGGAGACCCAGTACTTC
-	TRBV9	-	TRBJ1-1	CASRPGQGYTEAFF	TGTGCCAGCAGGCCCGGGCAGGGGTACACTGAAGCTTTCTTT
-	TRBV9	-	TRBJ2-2	CASSGRTPSNTGELFF	TGTGCCAGCAGCGGGAGGACACCTTCGAACACCGGGGAGCTGTTTTTT
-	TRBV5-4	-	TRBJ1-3	CASSLGRANSGNTIYF	TGTGCCAGCAGCTTGGGCAGGGCTAACTCTGGAAACACCATATATTTT
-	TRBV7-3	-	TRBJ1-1	CASSWQGGLNTEAFF	TGTGCCAGCAGCTGGCAAGGCGGATTGAACACTGAAGCTTTCTTT
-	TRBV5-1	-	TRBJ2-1	CASSSMAYNEQFF	TGCGCCAGCAGCTCAATGGCCTACAATGAGCAGTTCTTC
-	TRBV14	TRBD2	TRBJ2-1	CASSQDVRGIIAGGSYNEQFF	TGTGCCAGCAGCCAAGATGTTCGGGGAATCATAGCGGGGGGCTCCTACAATGAGCAGTTCTTC
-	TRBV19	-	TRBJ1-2	CASSLGQSQGRANYGYTF	TGTGCCAGTAGTTTGGGGCAGTCCCAGGGACGAGCTAACTATGGCTACACCTTC
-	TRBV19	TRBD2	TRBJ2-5	CASSIGRASGGSRKTQYF	TGTGCCAGTAGTATTGGGAGGGCTAGCGGGGGGAGTCGGAAGACCCAGTACTTC
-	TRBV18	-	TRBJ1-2	CASSPPTRGGYTF	TGTGCCAGCTCACCACCAACGCGAGGGGGCTACACCTTC
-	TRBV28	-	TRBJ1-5	CASSVQSTTQNSNQPQHF	TGTGCCAGCAGTGTACAGTCCACAACTCAGAATAGCAATCAGCCCCAGCATTTT
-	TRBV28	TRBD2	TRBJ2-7	CASRTSGGAHEQYF	TGTGCCAGCAGGACGAGCGGGGGGGCCCACGAGCAGTACTTC
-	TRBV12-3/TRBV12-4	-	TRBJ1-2	CASSLAEGVGYTF	TGTGCCAGCAGTTTAGCGGAGGGGGTCGGCTACACCTTC
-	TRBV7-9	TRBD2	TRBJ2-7	CASSPAMGLAGSYEQYF	TGTGCCAGCAGCCCTGCCATGGGACTAGCGGGGAGCTACGAGCAGTACTTC
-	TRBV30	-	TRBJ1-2	CAWRGVDGGYTF	TGTGCCTGGAGAGGTGTGGACGGGGGCTACACCTTC
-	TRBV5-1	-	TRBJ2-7	CASSSGLGGSEQYF	TGCGCCAGCAGTTCCGGTTTAGGGGGGAGCGAGCAGTACTTC
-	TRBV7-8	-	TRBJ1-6	CASTQQAAYNSPLHF	TGTGCCAGCACCCAACAGGCGGCCTATAATTCACCCCTCCACTTT
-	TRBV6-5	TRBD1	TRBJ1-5	CASSRQGVSNQPQHF	TGTGCCAGCAGTAGACAGGGGGTTAGCAATCAGCCCCAGCATTTT
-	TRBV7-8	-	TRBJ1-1	CASSLSATGSAAFF	TGTGCCAGCAGCCTTTCAGCGACAGGATCCGCAGCTTTCTTT
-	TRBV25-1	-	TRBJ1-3	CASQQGNTIYF	TGTGCCAGCCAACAGGGAAACACCATATATTTT
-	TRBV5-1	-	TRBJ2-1	CASSLDVYNEQFF	TGCGCCAGCAGCTTAGATGTCTACAATGAGCAGTTCTTC
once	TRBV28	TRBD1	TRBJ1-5	CASTETGAAQPQHF	TGTGCCAGCACCGAGACAGGGGCGGCTCAGCCCCAGCATTTT
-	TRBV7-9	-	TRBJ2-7	CASSLYQSSYEQYF	TGTGCCAGCAGCTTGTACCAGAGCTCCTACGAGCAGTACTTC
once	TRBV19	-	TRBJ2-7	CASSASLISYEQYF	TGTGCCAGTAGCGCAAGTCTCATTTCCTACGAGCAGTACTTC
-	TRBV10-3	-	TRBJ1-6	CAISQTSGTNNSPLHF	TGTGCCATCAGCCAAACCTCCGGGACGAATAATTCACCCCTCCACTTT
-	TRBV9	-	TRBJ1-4	CASSVGGGSTEKLFF	TGTGCCAGCAGCGTAGGTGGGGGATCGACTGAAAAACTGTTTTTT